This TCR beta chain was sequenced for a study of cytomegalovirus exposure and HLA in healthy donors. Vbeta (60) and Jbeta (13) primers were used in the PCR. Sequenced by immunoSEQ multiplex PCR; TCRdb stores in-frame clones only, minus some. The sample contains around 160,000 clones, 70% to 80% of which appear only once. CDR1 is LGHNA, CDR2 YNFKEQ, per germline. The length of the CDR3 is 12 residues. Trimming cost V 0 bases and J 5 bases, with 5 bases left between them. This receptor was obtained from a man over 45 in good health and CMV-seropositive. V gene TRBV4-2 combines with J gene TRBJ2-7; TRBD1 is a possible D gene (5 bases). The sequenced sample was PBMCs. The CDR3 DNA sequence: TGTGCCAGCAGCCAAGAGACAGACGAGCAGTACTTC. It codes for CASSQETDEQYF.